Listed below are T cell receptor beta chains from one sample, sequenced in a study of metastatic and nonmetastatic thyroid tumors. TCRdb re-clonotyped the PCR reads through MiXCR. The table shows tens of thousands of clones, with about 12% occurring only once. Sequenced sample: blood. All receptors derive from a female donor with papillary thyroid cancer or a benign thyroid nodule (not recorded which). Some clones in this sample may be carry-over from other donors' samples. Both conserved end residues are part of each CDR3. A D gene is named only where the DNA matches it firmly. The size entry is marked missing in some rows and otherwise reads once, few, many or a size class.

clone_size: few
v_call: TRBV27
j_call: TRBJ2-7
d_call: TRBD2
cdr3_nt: TGTGCCAGCAGTTACGGCGGGGGTTGCAGCTCCTACGAGCAGTACTTC
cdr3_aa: CASSYGGGCSSYEQYF

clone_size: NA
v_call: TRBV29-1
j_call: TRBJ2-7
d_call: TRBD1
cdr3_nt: TGCAGCATCCGGGACAGGGGGCTATCGGTAGCCTACGAGCAGTACTTC
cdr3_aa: CSIRDRGLSVAYEQYF

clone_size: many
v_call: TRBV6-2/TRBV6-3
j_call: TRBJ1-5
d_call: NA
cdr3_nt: TGTGCCAGCAGGGAAGGCCCAGGACGCTATAGCAATCAGCCCCAGCATTTT
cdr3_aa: CASREGPGRYSNQPQHF

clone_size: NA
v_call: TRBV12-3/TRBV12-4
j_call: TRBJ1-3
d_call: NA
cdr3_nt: TGTGCCAGCAGTTTACACTCTGGAAACACCATATATTTT
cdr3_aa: CASSLHSGNTIYF

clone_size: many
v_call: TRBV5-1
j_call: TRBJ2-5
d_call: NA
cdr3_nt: TGCGCCAGCAGCTTGAACCCCCGGACAGTCGAAGAGACCCAGTACTTC
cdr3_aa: CASSLNPRTVEETQYF

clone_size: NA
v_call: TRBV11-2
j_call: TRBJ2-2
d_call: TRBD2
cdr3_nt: TGTGCCAGCAGCTTCTCGACTAGCGGGGGGGCCGGGGAGCTGTTTTTT
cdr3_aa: CASSFSTSGGAGELFF

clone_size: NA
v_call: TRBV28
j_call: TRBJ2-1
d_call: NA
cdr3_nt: TGTGCCAGCAGCCTTGCCAGCAATGAGCAGTTCTTC
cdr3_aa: CASSLASNEQFF

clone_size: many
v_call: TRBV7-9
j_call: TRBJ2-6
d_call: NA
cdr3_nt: TGTGCCAGCAGCTCGGGGACAACTGGGGCCAACGTCCTGACTTTC
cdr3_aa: CASSSGTTGANVLTF

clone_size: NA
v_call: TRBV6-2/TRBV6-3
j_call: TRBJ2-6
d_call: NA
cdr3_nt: TGTGCCAGCAGTTACTCAACCCCGGGAAAGGTCACCTCTGGGGCCAACGTCCTGACTTTC
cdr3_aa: CASSYSTPGKVTSGANVLTF

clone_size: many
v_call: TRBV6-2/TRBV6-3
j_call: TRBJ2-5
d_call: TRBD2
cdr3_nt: TGTGCCAGCGGCCTAGCGGGAGGTCGACCGGGCCAGTACTTC
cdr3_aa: CASGLAGGRPGQYF

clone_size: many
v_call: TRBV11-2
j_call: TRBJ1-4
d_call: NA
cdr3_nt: TGTGCCAGCAGCTTTGGGGGGAATGAAAAACTGTTTTTT
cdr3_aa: CASSFGGNEKLFF

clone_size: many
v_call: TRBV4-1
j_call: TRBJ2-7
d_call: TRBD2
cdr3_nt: TGCGCCAGCAGCCAAGGGACTAGCGGCTACGAGCAGTACTTC
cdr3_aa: CASSQGTSGYEQYF

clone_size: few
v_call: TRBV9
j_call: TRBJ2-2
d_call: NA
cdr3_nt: TGTGCCAGCAGCGTAGTTCATCCCGGGGAGCTGTTTTTT
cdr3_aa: CASSVVHPGELFF

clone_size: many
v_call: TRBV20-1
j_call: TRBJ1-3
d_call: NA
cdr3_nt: TGCAGTGCTTACGGGGGGACCTCTGGAAACACCATATATTTT
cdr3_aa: CSAYGGTSGNTIYF

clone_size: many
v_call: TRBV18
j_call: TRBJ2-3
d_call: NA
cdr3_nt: TGTGCCAGCTCACGCCGGGGACTCGGGGGAGATACGCAGTATTTT
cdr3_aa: CASSRRGLGGDTQYF

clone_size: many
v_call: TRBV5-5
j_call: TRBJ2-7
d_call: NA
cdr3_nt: TGTGCCAGCAGCCCCCAGGGCCACGAGCAGTACTTC
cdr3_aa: CASSPQGHEQYF

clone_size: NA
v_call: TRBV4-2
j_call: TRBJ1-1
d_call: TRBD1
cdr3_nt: TGTGCCAGCAGCCAAGCTACGGGACAGGGGAACACTGAAGCTTTCTTT
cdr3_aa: CASSQATGQGNTEAFF

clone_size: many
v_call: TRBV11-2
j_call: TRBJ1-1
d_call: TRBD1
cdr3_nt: TGTGCCAGCAGCTCCCGGACAGGGAGGGCGACTGAAGCTTTCTTT
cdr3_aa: CASSSRTGRATEAFF

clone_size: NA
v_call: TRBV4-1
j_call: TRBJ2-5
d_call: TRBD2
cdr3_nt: TGCGCCAGCAGCCGTCCGGGACTAGCGGGAGTAGGAGGAGAGACCCAGTACTTC
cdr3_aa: CASSRPGLAGVGGETQYF

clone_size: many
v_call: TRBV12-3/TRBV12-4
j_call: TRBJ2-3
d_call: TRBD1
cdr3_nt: TGTGCCAGCAGGGGGACAGGGGCCGGGAGGGATACGCAGTATTTT
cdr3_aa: CASRGTGAGRDTQYF

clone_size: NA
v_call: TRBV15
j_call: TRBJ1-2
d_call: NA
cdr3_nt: TGTGCCACCAGCAGAGGCGCCAGGGTTGACAACTATGGCTACACCTTC
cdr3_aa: CATSRGARVDNYGYTF

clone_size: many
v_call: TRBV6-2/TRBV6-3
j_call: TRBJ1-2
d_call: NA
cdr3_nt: TGTGCCAGCAGTTACGGGGATCGTGGCTACACCTTC
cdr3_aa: CASSYGDRGYTF

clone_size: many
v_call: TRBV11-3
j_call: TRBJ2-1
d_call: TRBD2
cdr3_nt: TGTGCCAGCAGCACACGGGGGGTCGGGAATGAGCAGTTCTTC
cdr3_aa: CASSTRGVGNEQFF

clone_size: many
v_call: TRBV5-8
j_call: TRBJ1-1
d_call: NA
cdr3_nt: TGTGCCAGCAGCTTGGTGAGTTTCAAAGCTTTCTTT
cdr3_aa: CASSLVSFKAFF